This paragraph reports one T cell receptor beta chain. Sequenced by immunoSEQ multiplex PCR; TCRdb stores in-frame clones only, minus some. The sample holds around 110,000 clones, roughly 83% seen once. This sample stems from a study of blood T cell repertoires in COVID-19. This CDR3 contains 19 residues. The germline V and J ends were trimmed by 5 bases and 3 bases, with 26 bases remaining between them. CDR1 is SGHVS, CDR2 FQNEAQ, per germline. This chain uses TRBV7-8 with TRBJ1-5, with D possibly TRBD1 on 5 matching bases. Sequenced: peripheral blood. The sequence derives from a man aged 30 to 45 with acute or convalescent COVID-19. The CDR3 coding sequence is TGTGCCAGCAGCACCCACCGGGCGGGCGGGGCGCGGAACAATCAGCCCCAGCATTTT. It specifies CASSTHRAGGARNNQPQHF.